The clone carrying this TCR beta chain was seen a handful of times. Carrying unique molecular identifiers, the cDNA also gained a universal primer site through template switching. TCRdb independently ran MiXCR on the 5' RACE reads; one entry per CDR3 protein. The sample carries hundreds of thousands of distinct CDR3 sequences, 21% recorded once. Trimming removed 4 bases at V and 11 bases at J, with 17 bases between. CDR1 is LGHDT and CDR2 is YNNKEL in the germline V gene (reference sequence). This CDR3 region has 14 residues. This record belongs to a study of identical twins. The same data also went into a second study, on T cells expressing NK-cell markers. Per that study: Roughly 6 donors showed dominant NKG2C+ clonotypes comprising about 1.0-7.0% of their CD8+ T cells. The CD3+CD56-NKG2C+ fraction of a few donors was also led by these clonotypes.

The clonotype comes from a woman aged 18-35 years in good health. The source material was PBMCs. The gene calls are TRBV3-1 and TRBJ1-4, with TRBD1 as a possible D gene (6 bases). The CDR3 nucleotides are TGTGCCAGCAGCCGCGACGTCCCTACAGGGAAACTGTTTTTT. Translated: CASSRDVPTGKLFF. The whole variable domain, filled in from reference TRBV3-1 and TRBJ1-4, reads DTAVSQTPKYLVTQMGNDKSIKCEQNLGHDTMYWYKQDSKKFLKIMFSYNNKELIINETVPNRFSPKSPDKAHLNLHINSLELGDSAVYFCASSRDVPTGKLFFGSGTQLSVL.